The rows below give T cell receptor beta chains drawn from one sample of a study of CD8+ T cells in alopecia areata. The method was immunoSEQ multiplex PCR; TCRdb's version includes in-frame clones alone and lacks a portion of them. In the table there are 150,000 to 200,000 clones, 60% of which are singletons. Sequenced material: CD4+ T cells sorted from blood, taken at week 24, from a patient treated with tofacitinib. The receptors originated from a human donor with alopecia areata. The CDR3 runs from the conserved cysteine through the conserved F or W. Fields, in order: CDR3 protein, CDR3 DNA, J gene, D gene, V gene, clone size. The D gene is left open where the match is weak. Size is stated for part of the rows, as once, few or many counts, or as a class when the clone is expanded.

CDR3 protein: CASSQPDRNTEAFF
CDR3 DNA: TGTGCCAGCAGCCAACCTGACAGGAACACTGAAGCTTTCTTT
J gene: TRBJ1-1
D gene: -
V gene: TRBV4-2
clone size: -

CDR3 protein: CAWSEGDNSPLHF
CDR3 DNA: TGTGCCTGGTCAGAAGGGGATAATTCACCCCTCCACTTT
J gene: TRBJ1-6
D gene: -
V gene: TRBV30
clone size: few

CDR3 protein: CASGRETQYF
CDR3 DNA: TGTGCCAGCGGTCGAGAGACCCAGTACTTC
J gene: TRBJ2-5
D gene: -
V gene: TRBV6-5
clone size: -

CDR3 protein: CSVQTSPSNEQFF
CDR3 DNA: TGCAGCGTTCAAACTAGTCCCAGCAATGAGCAGTTCTTC
J gene: TRBJ2-1
D gene: -
V gene: TRBV29-1
clone size: -

CDR3 protein: CASSLGLTDSGQPQHF
CDR3 DNA: TGTGCCAGCAGCTTGGGGCTTACAGACAGTGGCCAGCCCCAGCATTTT
J gene: TRBJ1-5
D gene: -
V gene: TRBV5-6
clone size: -

CDR3 protein: CAWNEGGNQPQHF
CDR3 DNA: TGTGCCTGGAACGAGGGTGGCAATCAGCCCCAGCATTTT
J gene: TRBJ1-5
D gene: -
V gene: TRBV30
clone size: -

CDR3 protein: CSVEDKSGGDNYGYTF
CDR3 DNA: TGCAGCGTTGAAGATAAGTCGGGAGGGGACAACTATGGCTACACCTTC
J gene: TRBJ1-2
D gene: -
V gene: TRBV29-1
clone size: -

CDR3 protein: CSAKIGGYTF
CDR3 DNA: TGCAGTGCTAAGATAGGAGGCTACACCTTC
J gene: TRBJ1-2
D gene: -
V gene: TRBV20-1
clone size: -

CDR3 protein: CASSRLAAGYEQYF
CDR3 DNA: TGTGCCAGCTCAAGACTAGCGGCTGGCTACGAGCAGTACTTC
J gene: TRBJ2-7
D gene: TRBD2
V gene: TRBV18
clone size: -

CDR3 protein: CAWSRAPNTEAFF
CDR3 DNA: TGTGCCTGGAGTCGGGCACCAAACACTGAAGCTTTCTTT
J gene: TRBJ1-1
D gene: -
V gene: TRBV30
clone size: -

CDR3 protein: CASREGRQPQETQYF
CDR3 DNA: TGTGCCAGCAGGGAGGGACGGCAGCCACAAGAGACCCAGTACTTC
J gene: TRBJ2-5
D gene: -
V gene: TRBV2
clone size: -

CDR3 protein: CASSQSAGPVSDIQYF
CDR3 DNA: TGCGCCAGCAGCCAAAGCGCGGGACCTGTCAGTGACATTCAGTACTTC
J gene: TRBJ2-4
D gene: -
V gene: TRBV4-3
clone size: -

CDR3 protein: CASSYPGEQYF
CDR3 DNA: TGTGCCAGCAGTTACCCCGGCGAGCAGTACTTC
J gene: TRBJ2-7
D gene: -
V gene: TRBV11-2
clone size: -

CDR3 protein: CASSIRLGYEQYF
CDR3 DNA: TGTGCCAGTAGTATCCGCCTGGGCTACGAGCAGTACTTC
J gene: TRBJ2-7
D gene: -
V gene: TRBV19
clone size: -

CDR3 protein: CSASGPGLFF
CDR3 DNA: TGCAGCGCCTCGGGTCCGGGACTGTTTTTT
J gene: TRBJ1-4
D gene: -
V gene: TRBV29-1
clone size: -

CDR3 protein: CASSIPGWWNTGELFF
CDR3 DNA: TGTGCCAGCAGCATCCCAGGGTGGTGGAACACCGGGGAGCTGTTTTTT
J gene: TRBJ2-2
D gene: -
V gene: TRBV7-2
clone size: -

CDR3 protein: CASSVAPVGGESTDTQYF
CDR3 DNA: TGTGCCAGCAGCGTAGCTCCTGTCGGGGGGGAGAGCACAGATACGCAGTATTTT
J gene: TRBJ2-3
D gene: TRBD2
V gene: TRBV9
clone size: few

CDR3 protein: CAWTGQGIYEQYF
CDR3 DNA: TGTGCCTGGACTGGACAGGGTATTTACGAGCAGTACTTC
J gene: TRBJ2-7
D gene: TRBD1
V gene: TRBV30
clone size: -

CDR3 protein: CASSDRNFRLAGGCEQYF
CDR3 DNA: TGTGCCAGCAGCGACCGCAACTTTAGACTAGCGGGGGGGTGTGAGCAGTACTTC
J gene: TRBJ2-7
D gene: TRBD2
V gene: TRBV7-6
clone size: -

CDR3 protein: CASSSGPGTPAF
CDR3 DNA: TGTGCCAGCAGTTCGGGCCCCGGGACTCCTGCCTTC
J gene: TRBJ2-7
D gene: -
V gene: TRBV6-6
clone size: -

CDR3 protein: CSVPPRWGAGNQPQHF
CDR3 DNA: TGCAGCGTTCCCCCACGTTGGGGGGCGGGCAATCAGCCCCAGCATTTT
J gene: TRBJ1-5
D gene: -
V gene: TRBV29-1
clone size: once

CDR3 protein: CATSRDRGNIQYF
CDR3 DNA: TGTGCCACCAGCCGGGACAGGGGCAACATTCAGTACTTC
J gene: TRBJ2-4
D gene: TRBD1
V gene: TRBV15
clone size: -

CDR3 protein: CSVERGVETQYF
CDR3 DNA: TGCAGCGTTGAAAGGGGGGTGGAGACCCAGTACTTC
J gene: TRBJ2-5
D gene: -
V gene: TRBV29-1
clone size: -

CDR3 protein: CASSYLPANTEAFF
CDR3 DNA: TGTGCCAGCAGTTACCTCCCGGCGAACACTGAAGCTTTCTTT
J gene: TRBJ1-1
D gene: -
V gene: TRBV6-5
clone size: -

CDR3 protein: CSAALINTEAFF
CDR3 DNA: TGCAGCGCCGCCCTGATAAACACTGAAGCTTTCTTT
J gene: TRBJ1-1
D gene: -
V gene: TRBV29-1
clone size: -

CDR3 protein: CAWSVALPVKGSSPLHF
CDR3 DNA: TGTGCCTGGAGTGTAGCCCTCCCGGTAAAGGGGAGTTCACCCCTCCACTTT
J gene: TRBJ1-6
D gene: -
V gene: TRBV30
clone size: once

CDR3 protein: CASSYGTSYEQYF
CDR3 DNA: TGTGCCAGCAGCTACGGGACTAGCTACGAGCAGTACTTC
J gene: TRBJ2-7
D gene: TRBD2
V gene: TRBV11-3
clone size: -

CDR3 protein: CSVAGATNEKLFF
CDR3 DNA: TGCAGCGTTGCAGGGGCAACTAATGAAAAACTGTTTTTT
J gene: TRBJ1-4
D gene: -
V gene: TRBV29-1
clone size: -

CDR3 protein: CASSGSGLYNSPLHF
CDR3 DNA: TGTGCCAGCAGTGGGTCGGGGCTCTATAATTCACCCCTCCACTTT
J gene: TRBJ1-6
D gene: -
V gene: TRBV6-1
clone size: -

CDR3 protein: CASSLESSPLHF
CDR3 DNA: TGTGCCAGCAGCTTAGAAAGTTCACCCCTCCACTTT
J gene: TRBJ1-6
D gene: -
V gene: TRBV7-8
clone size: -

CDR3 protein: CASSQEPANQGGDYIQYF
CDR3 DNA: TGCGCCAGCAGCCAAGAACCGGCGAACCAGGGGGGGGACTACATTCAGTACTTC
J gene: TRBJ2-4
D gene: -
V gene: TRBV4-3
clone size: few

CDR3 protein: CASSTQGRGARAFF
CDR3 DNA: TGTGCCAGTAGTACACAGGGACGAGGGGCCCGGGCTTTCTTT
J gene: TRBJ1-1
D gene: -
V gene: TRBV19
clone size: -

CDR3 protein: CAISEAQGTNSPLHF
CDR3 DNA: TGTGCCATCAGTGAGGCACAGGGCACAAATTCACCCCTCCACTTT
J gene: TRBJ1-6
D gene: -
V gene: TRBV10-3
clone size: -